These T cell receptor beta chains were read from a single sample in a study of T cells after yellow fever vaccination. TCRdb ran MiXCR on the 5' RACE reads and lists one entry per CDR3 protein. The table lists roughly 500,000 distinct CDR3 sequences, about a fifth of them singletons. Here the sequenced sample was PBMCs, taken 15 days after the yellow fever booster vaccination. The receptor set was obtained from a man aged 25-45 years who received the YFV17D yellow fever vaccine. The CDR3 runs from the conserved cysteine through the conserved F or W. Each record gives: J gene, clone size, V gene, D gene, CDR3 DNA, CDR3 protein. A D gene is named only where the DNA matches it firmly. Where a row states a size, it is once, few, many or the class of an expanded clone; other rows omit it.

>TRBJ2-3|NA|TRBV20-1|TRBD2
TGCAGTGCTGCAGTAGCGGGGGGGCAGTATTTT
CSAAVAGGQYF
>TRBJ2-1|NA|TRBV19|NA
TGTGCCAGTAGTATAGATCCAGGAGGCGCGGTCTACAATGAGCAGTTCTTC
CASSIDPGGAVYNEQFF
>TRBJ2-3|few|TRBV21-1|NA
TGTGCCAGCAGCGCCTCCCCCGTCGAACCACCTTTTCCTAGGTATTTT
CASSASPVEPPFPRYF
>TRBJ2-5|NA|TRBV23-1|TRBD1
TGCGCCAGCAGTCGGGCCGGGACAGGGCAAGAGACCCAGTACTTC
CASSRAGTGQETQYF
>TRBJ2-3|few|TRBV2|NA
TGTGCCAGCACGGGCGCCACAGATACGCAGTATTTT
CASTGATDTQYF
>TRBJ1-2|few|TRBV9|TRBD1
TGTGCCAGCACGAGTTCACAGGGGACGCGAGGCTACACCTTC
CASTSSQGTRGYTF
>TRBJ2-3|NA|TRBV4-3|NA
TGCGCCAGCAGCCAAGATTATCGGGCGGGTAAGCAGTATTTT
CASSQDYRAGKQYF
>TRBJ2-7|few|TRBV7-2|TRBD2
TGTGCCAGTGGTTCGGGACTATTCGGCGAGCAGTACTTC
CASGSGLFGEQYF
>TRBJ2-1|few|TRBV6-2/TRBV6-3|NA
TGTGCCAGCAGTCCGGAGGGGGGAGGTAATGAGCAGTTCTTC
CASSPEGGGNEQFF
>TRBJ2-3|few|TRBV20-1|NA
TGCAGCCTCGCCCGGGAAGATACGCAGTATTTT
CSLAREDTQYF
>TRBJ1-4|NA|TRBV7-2|NA
TGTGCCAGCAGCTTATTGGGCGGGGGGTTTGAAAAACTGTTTTTT
CASSLLGGGFEKLFF
>TRBJ2-6|NA|TRBV11-3|NA
TGTGCCAGCACCCCTACAGGGTCAGGGGCCAACGTCCTGACTTTC
CASTPTGSGANVLTF
>TRBJ1-2|NA|TRBV14|NA
TGTGCCAGCAGTCGGTACGGCTATGGCTACACCTTC
CASSRYGYGYTF
>TRBJ2-1|NA|TRBV13|TRBD1
TGTGCCAGCAGAAAACTAGCTGCCGGGACAGGGCACGCCTACAATGAGCAGTTCTTC
CASRKLAAGTGHAYNEQFF
>TRBJ1-5|few|TRBV6-2/TRBV6-3|NA
TGTGCCAGCAGCCCTCTTGGGGGACCACAGCCCCAGCATTTT
CASSPLGGPQPQHF
>TRBJ2-1|NA|TRBV5-6|NA
TGTGCCAGCACCCTCCCGGGGAGACACAATGAGCAGTTCTTC
CASTLPGRHNEQFF
>TRBJ2-3|NA|TRBV2|TRBD2
TGTGCCTTCAGTTTCCTGGTAGCGGGAGGGGGTAGCTCAGATACGCAGTATTTT
CAFSFLVAGGGSSDTQYF
>TRBJ2-2|NA|TRBV12-3/TRBV12-4|NA
TGTGCCAGCAGTGGGGTACAGGCGACCGGGGAGCTGTTTTTT
CASSGVQATGELFF
>TRBJ2-7|few|TRBV15|NA
TGTGCCACCAGCAGGGACAGTTTGGAGCAGTACTTC
CATSRDSLEQYF
>TRBJ2-5|NA|TRBV27|NA
TGTGCCAGCAGTACCCGGGTCCGGGGGGAGACCCAGTACTTC
CASSTRVRGETQYF
>TRBJ1-4|few|TRBV4-3|NA
TGCGCCAGCAGCCAAGATGTGGGGAGGCGGGATGAAAAACTGTTTTTT
CASSQDVGRRDEKLFF
>TRBJ2-1|NA|TRBV3-1|TRBD2
TGTGCCAGCAGCCTAAGGACTAGCGGGTCCAGCTGGGGTGAGCAGTTCTTC
CASSLRTSGSSWGEQFF
>TRBJ1-1|NA|TRBV27|NA
TGTGCCAGCATCCCCCGGCGGGGAATCGGAACTGAAGCTTTCTTT
CASIPRRGIGTEAFF
>TRBJ2-3|NA|TRBV20-1|TRBD2
TGCAGTGCCCGGGGACTAGCGGGAGTCGTAGCGGGAGATACGCAGTATTTT
CSARGLAGVVAGDTQYF
>TRBJ1-6|few|TRBV7-8|NA
TGTGCCAGCAGCTTTACACGCCCGAGCTCCTATAATTCACCCCTCCACTTT
CASSFTRPSSYNSPLHF
>TRBJ2-1|few|TRBV7-3|TRBD2
TGTGCCAGCAGCGCCTCTCGGACTAGCGTGAGCTCCTACAATGAGCAGTTCTTC
CASSASRTSVSSYNEQFF
>TRBJ2-5|NA|TRBV10-3|NA
TGTGCCATCAGTGATCGGGACTCTATCCAAGAGACCCAGTACTTC
CAISDRDSIQETQYF
>TRBJ2-7|NA|TRBV28|NA
TGTGCCAGCAGTAGGTGGGAGCAGTACTTC
CASSRWEQYF
>TRBJ2-6|NA|TRBV5-4|NA
TGTGCCAGCAGCCCAGAAGGGGGGGCCAACGTCCTGACTTTC
CASSPEGGANVLTF
>TRBJ2-1|NA|TRBV20-1|NA
TGCAGTGCTAGAGTGGCGGGCAACTACAATGAGCAGTTCTTC
CSARVAGNYNEQFF
>TRBJ2-7|NA|TRBV20-1|NA
TGCAGTGCGAGAGCGACAGGACATAAGAACTACGAGCAGTACTTC
CSARATGHKNYEQYF
>TRBJ2-1|NA|TRBV2|NA
TGTGCCAGCAGTGCTGTTATACAGCAGTTCTTC
CASSAVIQQFF
>TRBJ2-7|many|TRBV11-2|NA
TGTGCCAGCAGCTTAGAGGTCTACGAGCAGTACTTC
CASSLEVYEQYF
>TRBJ1-2|few|TRBV27|NA
TGTGCCAGCAAGATCGGAAGGGATGACTATGGCTACACCTTC
CASKIGRDDYGYTF
>TRBJ1-1|NA|TRBV18|TRBD1
TGTGCCAGCTCACAGGACAGGGGTGACACTGAAGCTTTCTTT
CASSQDRGDTEAFF
>TRBJ2-6|NA|TRBV4-2|NA
TGTGCCAGCAGCCCGGCCGGGACGAACTCTGGGGCCAACGTCCTGACTTTC
CASSPAGTNSGANVLTF
>TRBJ2-6|NA|TRBV2|NA
TGTGCCAGCAGTGGCGGCGACTCTGGGGCCAACGTCCTGACTTTC
CASSGGDSGANVLTF
>TRBJ1-4|NA|TRBV19|NA
TGTGCCAGTAGTATTGGGTGGACTAATGAAAAACTGTTTTTT
CASSIGWTNEKLFF
>TRBJ2-2|few|TRBV5-1|NA
TGCGCCAGCAGCTTGGCCGGGCCCGGGGAGCTGTTTTTT
CASSLAGPGELFF
>TRBJ2-2|few|TRBV20-1|TRBD2
TGCAGTGCCCAGACTAGCGGGAGTTGGGTCGGGGAGCTGTTTTTT
CSAQTSGSWVGELFF
>TRBJ2-2|few|TRBV7-2|NA
TGTGCCAGCAGCGCCGAACTGAACACCGGGGAGCTGTTTTTT
CASSAELNTGELFF
>TRBJ2-2|NA|TRBV20-1|NA
TGCAGTGCTAGAGGGCCAGGGTATAACACCGGGGAGCTGTTTTTT
CSARGPGYNTGELFF
>TRBJ2-1|few|TRBV28|NA
TGTGCCAGCAGCCGGAGAGGGAGCCGCAATGAGCAGTTCTTC
CASSRRGSRNEQFF
>TRBJ2-1|few|TRBV29-1|NA
TGCAGCTCCGCGTTAGATTACAATGAGCAGTTCTTC
CSSALDYNEQFF
>TRBJ1-4|few|TRBV2|NA
TGTGCCAGCACGGCCGACGTGAATCAAAAACTGTTTTTT
CASTADVNQKLFF
>TRBJ2-7|few|TRBV20-1|NA
TGCAGCCAACGGGGCTCCTACGAGCAGTACTTC
CSQRGSYEQYF
>TRBJ2-5|NA|TRBV5-1|TRBD2
TGCGCCAGCGGAAACCTAGCGGGGCAAGAGACCCAGTACTTC
CASGNLAGQETQYF
>TRBJ2-5|few|TRBV5-1|TRBD2
TGCGCCAGCAGCTGGGTAGCGGGAGAGCGAGAGACCCAGTACTTC
CASSWVAGERETQYF
>TRBJ2-1|NA|TRBV7-2|NA
TGTGCCAGCAGCTTAGGGGGAGCCGGGGTCTACAATGAGCAGTTCTTC
CASSLGGAGVYNEQFF
>TRBJ2-3|NA|TRBV11-1|NA
TGTGCCAGCAGCTTATCGCTCGGTCGAGGGACTGAGACAGATACGCAGTATTTT
CASSLSLGRGTETDTQYF
>TRBJ2-7|NA|TRBV20-1|TRBD1
TGCAGTGCTACCGACAGGGCGATCTATGGATACGAGCAGTACTTC
CSATDRAIYGYEQYF
>TRBJ2-1|NA|TRBV7-2|NA
TGTGCCAGCGGGACGGACAACAATGAGCAGTTCTTC
CASGTDNNEQFF
>TRBJ2-5|NA|TRBV10-2|NA
TGCGCCAGCAGTCCGCTAGCAGGGACCCAAGAGACCCAGTACTTC
CASSPLAGTQETQYF
>TRBJ2-7|NA|TRBV23-1|NA
TGCGCCAGTCCGATCTTTAACTACGAGCAGTACTTC
CASPIFNYEQYF
>TRBJ2-3|few|TRBV12-3/TRBV12-4|NA
TGTGCCAGCACCCACACAGATACGCAGTATTTT
CASTHTDTQYF